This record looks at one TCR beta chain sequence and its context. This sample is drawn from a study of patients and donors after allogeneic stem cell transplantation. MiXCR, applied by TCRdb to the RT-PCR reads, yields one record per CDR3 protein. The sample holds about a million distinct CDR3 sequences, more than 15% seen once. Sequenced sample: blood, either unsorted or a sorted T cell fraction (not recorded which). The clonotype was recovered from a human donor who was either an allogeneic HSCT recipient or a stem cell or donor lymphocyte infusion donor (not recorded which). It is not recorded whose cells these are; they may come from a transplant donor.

The CDR3 loop reads CASSFTGTDTYEQYF. The DNA of the CDR3 is TGCGCCAGCAGTTTTACAGGGACCGATACCTACGAGCAGTACTTC. This chain uses TRBV5-1 with TRBJ2-7, with a weak D call TRBD1 (6 bases). Deletions cut 5 bases from V and 2 bases from J, with 17 bases between. Germline values: CDR1 SGHRS, CDR2 YFSETQ. This CDR3 has 15 residues. Supplemented by reference TRBV5-1 and TRBJ2-7, the full variable domain reads KAGVTQTPRYLIKTRGQQVTLSCSPISGHRSVSWYQQTPGQGLQFLFEYFSETQRNKGNFPGRFSGRQFSNSRSEMNVSTLELGDSALYLCASSFTGTDTYEQYFGPGTRLTVT.